A single sample is the source of the 15 T cell receptor beta chains below, sequenced in a study of breast tumors, draining lymph nodes, adjacent tissues. TCRdb redid the calling of the multiplex PCR reads with MiXCR, one entry per CDR3 protein. The data show 200,000 to 300,000 distinct CDR3 sequences, with under 35% seen just once and under 1.2% held by the top ten. The lymph nodes were axillary draining lymph nodes from breast cancer patients. Sequencing was performed on axillary lymph node tissue. The receptor set was obtained from a female donor with breast cancer. Some clones in this sample may be carry-over from other donors' samples.

This clonotype was recorded many times. V gene TRBV14 combines with J gene TRBJ2-2; D may be TRBD1 (6 bases). Trimming shortened V by 3 bases and J by 3 bases, and 14 bases separated the two germline ends. The CDR3 is 16 residues long. Germline CDR1 SGHDN, CDR2 FVKESK. CDR3 coding DNA: TGTGCCAGCAGCCACCCGAAGGGGGATTACACCGGGGAGCTGTTTTTT. This sequence encodes CASSHPKGDYTGELFF.

As concerns this clonotype: Mismatch with germline at one junction end may stem from a read error. This chain uses TRBV7-8 with TRBJ2-3; TRBD2 matches at 12 bases. The CDR3 covers 16 residues. The V gene's germline CDR1 is SGHVS and CDR2 FQNEAQ. In nucleotides, the CDR3 is TGTGCCAGTAGTACTAGCGGGAGGACCCTCACATATACTCAGTATTTT. Translated, it gives CASSTSGRTLTYTQYF.

This clonotype was seen at least ten times. The V call is TRBV7-3, the J call TRBJ2-1; 8 bases align to TRBD2. Germline-derived CDR1 and CDR2 are SGHTA and FQGTGA. The CDR3 covers 16 residues. With V trimmed by 3 bases and J by 4 bases, 8 bases remained unmatched. Here the CDR3 reads CASSFTGTRNYNEQFF. CDR3 coding DNA: TGTGCCAGCAGCTTCACCGGGACTAGGAATTACAATGAGCAGTTCTTC.

On this clonotype itself: The final CDR3 position lacks the conserved phenylalanine or tryptophan, pointing to a likely read error. No DNA is shown, since the ends of the CDR3 on it are uncertain; the CDR3 is the one TCRdb lists. The chain uses TRBV15 and TRBJ2-7; the table's D call TRBD1 went unverified against the DNA. Germline CDR1 LNHNV, CDR2 YYDKDF (reference sequence). With termini counted, the CDR3 has 15 amino acids. CDR3 sequence: CATSRGSGTGGERYL.

This clonotype was detected a few times. The rearrangement joins TRBV6-6 to TRBJ2-7, with TRBD2 matching over 9 bases. The CDR3 contains 16 residues. Germline V lookup: CDR1 MNHNY, CDR2 SVGAGI (reference sequence). The V and J ends lost 8 bases and 1 base, in that order; junction bases with no gene match: 12. The CDR3 spells CASGPSSGITSYEQYF. CDR3 coding DNA: TGTGCCAGCGGGCCGTCTAGCGGGATAACTTCCTACGAGCAGTACTTC.

This clonotype has a count of ten or more. The CDR3 coding sequence is TGTGCCAGCAGCTTAGGTCCTAGCGGGCCCTCCTACAATGAGCAGTTCTTC. This gives the protein CASSLGPSGPSYNEQFF. The V call is TRBV11-3, the J call TRBJ2-1; 8 bases are shared with TRBD2. CDR1 and CDR2 (germline): SGHNT, YENEEA. Trimming cost V 1 base and J 0 bases; bases outside gene matches: 5. This CDR3 region has 17 residues.

The rearrangement links TRBV29-1 to TRBJ2-7; the D gene could be TRBD1 or TRBD2 (7 bases each). The CDR3 sequence is 14 residues long. Germline V CDR1 and CDR2: SQVTM, ANQGSEA. DNA for the CDR3: TGCAGTGCTAGAACCAGGGGGGGCAACTACGAGCAGTACTTC. It codes for CSARTRGGNYEQYF.

The chain recombines TRBV20-1 with TRBJ2-1, with 11 bases identical to TRBD1. V lost 5 bases, J lost 9 bases, and 12 bases stayed unmatched. Germline assignment: CDR1 DFQATT and CDR2 SNEGSKA (reference sequence). This CDR3 comprises 15 residues. CDR3 residues: CSAQRDRGTIGEQFF. The CDR3 DNA sequence: TGCAGTGCTCAGAGGGACAGGGGGACGATTGGTGAGCAGTTCTTC.

Concerning this clonotype itself: One end of the junction is discordant with germline, which a read error may explain. The chain has TRBV7-7 and TRBJ2-5; 8 nucleotides match TRBD2. The CDR3 is 17 amino acids. CDR1 SSHAT and CDR2 FNYEAQ come from the germline V gene (reference sequence). The CDR3 reads CASSLTGLAGQLETQYF. DNA of the CDR3: TGTGCTAGCAGCCTAACAGGACTAGCAGGCCAACTCGAGACCCAGTACTTC.

This clonotype has at least ten counts. The chain couples TRBV19 to TRBJ2-6; D perhaps matches TRBD2 (5 bases). Germline CDR1 and CDR2: LNHDA and SQIVND (reference sequence). The germline V and J ends were trimmed by 7 bases and 4 bases, with 14 bases remaining between them. CDR3 length: 15 residues. CDR3 residues: CASIPRGAGANVLTF. CDR3 coding DNA: TGTGCCAGTATCCCCCGGGGTGCGGGGGCCAACGTCCTGACTTTC.

This clonotype has ten or more counts. The chain uses TRBV5-6 and TRBJ2-7; D remains ambiguous. Between the trimmed V and J ends, which lost 1 base and 4 bases, there was a span of 15 bases. CDR1 SGHDT and CDR2 YYEEEE come from the germline V gene. The CDR3 runs to 15 residues. The CDR3 loop is CASSLFRVRAYEQYF. DNA of the CDR3: TGTGCCAGCAGCTTGTTTCGGGTTCGGGCTTACGAGCAGTACTTC.

The rearrangement uses TRBV6-1 and TRBJ2-1; D gene ambiguous. The CDR3 spans 13 residues. Germline CDR1 is MNHNS and CDR2 is SASEGT. V was trimmed by 4 bases and J by 6 bases, leaving 10 bases between them. The CDR3 coding sequence is TGTGCCAGCAGTGGGGCTAACGGCAATGAGCAGTTCTTC. It is translated as CASSGANGNEQFF.

This clonotype has more than one count but fewer than ten. Possible read error: a much larger clone is one base away. The chain couples TRBV10-3 to TRBJ2-7, with 12 bases matching TRBD1. V shed 11 bases, J shed 6 bases, and the junction held 11 bases outside the gene matches. Germline V gives CDR1 ENHRY, CDR2 SYGVKD. The CDR3 contains 14 residues. The CDR3 nucleotides read TGTGCCGTCAACCGGGACAGGGGGCAGCGCGAGCAGTACTTC. Encoded protein: CAVNRDRGQREQYF.

Many counts were recorded for this clonotype. V gene TRBV14 combines with J gene TRBJ2-7; D unresolved. The CDR3 totals 12 residues. Germline V gene data show CDR1 as SGHDN and CDR2 as FVKESK. V was cut by 5 bases and J by 2 bases, with 7 bases left in between. CDR3 protein: CASSYSAYEQYF. The CDR3 bases are TGTGCCAGCAGCTATTCGGCCTACGAGCAGTACTTC.

This clonotype was recorded many times. The chain carries TRBV7-6 and TRBJ2-1; 7 nucleotides match TRBD2. With V trimmed by 3 bases and J by 1 base, 12 bases remained unmatched. Germline V CDR1 and CDR2: SGHVS, FNYEAQ. The CDR3 extends over 18 amino acids. The CDR3 DNA reads as TGTGCCAGCAGCTTCGGAGTGGGCGGGAGAGTTTCCTACAATGAGCAGTTCTTC. Residues: CASSFGVGGRVSYNEQFF.